This T cell receptor beta chain was found in a study of vaccination and CD4 T cells after COVID-19. Study details: Median draw time for post-COVID samples was about 100 days post-diagnosis (range 35 to 161).

Oncomine TCR Beta short-read sequencing was applied to DNA from cultured CD4+ T cells. It was from cultured CD4+ T cells that genomic DNA was extracted. TCRdb redid the calling of the PCR reads with MiXCR, one entry per CDR3 protein. The profile covers some 11,000 distinct CDR3 sequences, with more than 25% appearing a single time and approximately 21% taken by the ten largest. Noted treatment: roughly nine-day PBMC culture with coronavirus spike peptide pools or control peptides (ViraFEST assay). Pre-COVID-19 pandemic sampling (2011-2018) yielded the unexposed donor's CD4+ T cells. Peptide pool stimulation in ViraFEST expanded antigen-specific T cells, whose TCRs were then sequenced. PBMC cultures, at 1.5 million to 2.5 million cells per well, received 7.5 to 10 IU/ml IL-2 and 9 to 10 ug/ml peptide pools. For this clonotype: Its antigen is unidentified. Just one base apart from a much larger clone, this may be a read error.

Material: CD4+ T cells from blood, cultured in vitro. The origin of this receptor is a human donor in good health.

The CDR3 is CAGSPAGTPNQPQHF. The DNA of the CDR3 is TGTGCCGGCAGCCCGGCCGGGACACCTAATCAGCCCCAGCATTTT. This chain uses TRBV7-8 with TRBJ1-5; D is perhaps TRBD1 (6 bases). The germline V gene encodes CDR1 SGHVS and CDR2 FQNEAQ. The CDR3 is 15 residues long. Full variable domain (remainder filled in from reference TRBV7-8 and TRBJ1-5): GAGVSQSPRYKVAKRGQDVALRCDPISGHVSLFWYQQALGQGPEFLTYFQNEAQLDKSGLPSDRFFAERPEGSVSTLKIQRTQQEDSAVYLCAGSPAGTPNQPQHFGDGTRLSIL.